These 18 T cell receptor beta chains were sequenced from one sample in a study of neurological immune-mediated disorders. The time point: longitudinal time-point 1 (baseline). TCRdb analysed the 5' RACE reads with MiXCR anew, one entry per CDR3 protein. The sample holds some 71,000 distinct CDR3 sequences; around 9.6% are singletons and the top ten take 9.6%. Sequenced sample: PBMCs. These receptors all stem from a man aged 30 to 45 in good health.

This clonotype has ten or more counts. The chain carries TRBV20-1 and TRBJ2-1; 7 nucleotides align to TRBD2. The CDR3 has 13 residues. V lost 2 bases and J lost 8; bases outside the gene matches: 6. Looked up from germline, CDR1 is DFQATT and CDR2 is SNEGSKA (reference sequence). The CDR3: CSARQGGSHEQFF. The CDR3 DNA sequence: TGCAGTGCTAGACAGGGCGGGAGTCATGAGCAGTTCTTC.

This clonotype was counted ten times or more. The CDR3 loop reads CASSLWHTSSYEQYF. CDR3 nucleotides: TGCGCCAGCAGCCTCTGGCATACGAGCTCCTACGAGCAGTACTTC. J is TRBJ2-7 and V is TRBV4-1; D is uncertain. Looked up from germline, CDR1 is MGHRA and CDR2 is YSYEKL. The CDR3 totals 15 residues. V lost 4 bases and J 0 bases, leaving 13 bases between the germline ends.

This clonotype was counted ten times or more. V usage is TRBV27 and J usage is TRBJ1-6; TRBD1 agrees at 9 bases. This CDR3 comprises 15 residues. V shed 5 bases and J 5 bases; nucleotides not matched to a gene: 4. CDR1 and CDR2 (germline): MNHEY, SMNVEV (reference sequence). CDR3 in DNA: TGTGCCAGCAGTATCCGGGACAGGGATAATTCACCCCTCCACTTT. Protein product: CASSIRDRDNSPLHF.

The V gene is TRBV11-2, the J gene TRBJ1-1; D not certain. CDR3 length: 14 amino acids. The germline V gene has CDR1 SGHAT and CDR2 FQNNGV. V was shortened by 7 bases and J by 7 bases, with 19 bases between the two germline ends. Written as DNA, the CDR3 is TGTGCCAGCAACCCCAGGTTGGACCCCGATGAAGCTTTCTTT. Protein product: CASNPRLDPDEAFF.

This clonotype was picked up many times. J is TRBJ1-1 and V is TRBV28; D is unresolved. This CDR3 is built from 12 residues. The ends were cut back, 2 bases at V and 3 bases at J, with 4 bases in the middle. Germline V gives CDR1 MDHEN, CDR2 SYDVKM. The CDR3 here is CASSLGDTEAFF. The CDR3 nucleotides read TGTGCCAGCAGTTTAGGAGACACTGAAGCTTTCTTT.

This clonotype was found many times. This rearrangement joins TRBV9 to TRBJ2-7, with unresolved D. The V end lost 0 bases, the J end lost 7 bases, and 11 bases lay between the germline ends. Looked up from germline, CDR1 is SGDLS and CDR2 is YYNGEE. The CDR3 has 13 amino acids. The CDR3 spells CASSVAPLREQYF. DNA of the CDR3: TGTGCCAGCAGCGTAGCCCCCCTACGGGAGCAGTACTTC.

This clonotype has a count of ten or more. The CDR3 region has the DNA TGTGCCAGCAGCTTGAACGTCCAGGTTTATAACTATGGCTACACCTTC. Encoded protein: CASSLNVQVYNYGYTF. The chain recombines TRBV5-6 with TRBJ1-2; no clear D gene. CDR1 and CDR2 from the germline V gene are SGHDT and YYEEEE. The CDR3 runs to 16 residues. V lost 1 base and J 1 base, leaving 14 bases between the germline ends.

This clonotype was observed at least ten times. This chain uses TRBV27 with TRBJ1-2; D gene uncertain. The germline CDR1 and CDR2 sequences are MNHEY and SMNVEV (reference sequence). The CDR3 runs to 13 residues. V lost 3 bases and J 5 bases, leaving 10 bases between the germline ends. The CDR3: CASSLGRRYGYTF. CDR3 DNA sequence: TGTGCCAGCAGTTTGGGGAGACGATATGGCTACACCTTC.

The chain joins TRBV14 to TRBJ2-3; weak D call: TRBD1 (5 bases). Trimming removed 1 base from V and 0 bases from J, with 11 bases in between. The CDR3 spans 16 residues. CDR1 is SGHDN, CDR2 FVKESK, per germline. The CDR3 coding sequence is TGTGCCAGCAGCCAAGTCTACAGGTGGAGCACAGATACGCAGTATTTT. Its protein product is CASSQVYRWSTDTQYF.

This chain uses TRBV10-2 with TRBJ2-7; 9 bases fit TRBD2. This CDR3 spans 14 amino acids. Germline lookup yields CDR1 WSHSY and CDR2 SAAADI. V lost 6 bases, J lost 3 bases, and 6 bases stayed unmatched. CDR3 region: CASSLAGLIYEQYF. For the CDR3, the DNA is TGCGCCAGCAGCCTAGCGGGACTTATCTACGAGCAGTACTTC.

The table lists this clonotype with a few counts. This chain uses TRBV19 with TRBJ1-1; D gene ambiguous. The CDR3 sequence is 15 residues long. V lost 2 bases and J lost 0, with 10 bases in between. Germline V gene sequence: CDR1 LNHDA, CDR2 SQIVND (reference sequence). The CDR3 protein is CASSIPSSMNTEAFF. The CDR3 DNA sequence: TGTGCCAGTAGTATACCCTCGTCCATGAACACTGAAGCTTTCTTT.

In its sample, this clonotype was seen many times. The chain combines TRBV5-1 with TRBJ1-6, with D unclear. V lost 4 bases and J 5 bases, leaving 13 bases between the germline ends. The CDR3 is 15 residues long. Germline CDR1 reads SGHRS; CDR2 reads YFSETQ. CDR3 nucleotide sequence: TGCGCCAGCAGCCTCCAACCGGGAAATAATTCACCCCTCCACTTT. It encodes CASSLQPGNNSPLHF.

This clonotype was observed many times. CDR3 nucleotides: TGCGCCAGCAGCCAAGACGGCGAGCAGTTCTTC. This gives the protein CASSQDGEQFF. The rearrangement uses TRBV4-1 and TRBJ2-1; D is unresolved. This CDR3 region has 11 residues. Germline CDR1 is MGHRA and CDR2 is YSYEKL. Between the trimmed V and J ends, which lost 0 bases and 10 bases, there was a span of 4 bases.

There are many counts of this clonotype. CDR3 amino acids: CSVVRTEALETQYF. Here the CDR3 DNA reads TGCAGCGTTGTAAGGACTGAGGCCCTGGAGACCCAGTACTTC. The V call is TRBV29-1, the J call TRBJ2-5; TRBD2 is a possible D gene (5 bases). Trimming removed 4 bases at V and 5 bases at J, with 17 bases between. The CDR3 has 14 amino acids. The V gene's germline CDR1 is SQVTM and CDR2 ANQGSEA.

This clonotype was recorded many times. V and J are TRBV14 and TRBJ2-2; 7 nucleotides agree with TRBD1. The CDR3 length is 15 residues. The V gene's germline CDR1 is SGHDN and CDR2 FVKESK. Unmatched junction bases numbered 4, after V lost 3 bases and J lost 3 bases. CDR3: CASSQRTGHTGELFF. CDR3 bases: TGTGCCAGCAGCCAGAGGACAGGTCACACCGGGGAGCTGTTTTTT.

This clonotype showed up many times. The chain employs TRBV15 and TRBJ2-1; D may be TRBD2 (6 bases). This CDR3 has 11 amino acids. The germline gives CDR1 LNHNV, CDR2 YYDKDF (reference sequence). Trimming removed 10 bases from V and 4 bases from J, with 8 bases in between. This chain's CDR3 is CASGIYNEQFF. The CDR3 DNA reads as TGTGCCAGCGGGATTTACAATGAGCAGTTCTTC.

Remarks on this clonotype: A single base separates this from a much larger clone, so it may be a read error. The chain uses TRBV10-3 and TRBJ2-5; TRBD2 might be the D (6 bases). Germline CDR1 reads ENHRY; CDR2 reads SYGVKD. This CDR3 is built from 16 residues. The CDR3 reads CAISDLAPSYQENQYF. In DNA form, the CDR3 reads TGTGCCATCAGTGACCTAGCGCCCTCGTACCAAGAGAACCAGTACTTC.

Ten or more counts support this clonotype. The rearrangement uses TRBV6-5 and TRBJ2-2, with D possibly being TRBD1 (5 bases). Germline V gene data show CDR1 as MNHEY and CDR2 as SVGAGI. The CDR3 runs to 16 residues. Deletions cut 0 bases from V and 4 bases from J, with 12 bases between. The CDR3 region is CASSYSRQYLTGELFF. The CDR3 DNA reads TGTGCCAGCAGTTACTCGAGACAGTACCTCACCGGGGAGCTGTTTTTT.